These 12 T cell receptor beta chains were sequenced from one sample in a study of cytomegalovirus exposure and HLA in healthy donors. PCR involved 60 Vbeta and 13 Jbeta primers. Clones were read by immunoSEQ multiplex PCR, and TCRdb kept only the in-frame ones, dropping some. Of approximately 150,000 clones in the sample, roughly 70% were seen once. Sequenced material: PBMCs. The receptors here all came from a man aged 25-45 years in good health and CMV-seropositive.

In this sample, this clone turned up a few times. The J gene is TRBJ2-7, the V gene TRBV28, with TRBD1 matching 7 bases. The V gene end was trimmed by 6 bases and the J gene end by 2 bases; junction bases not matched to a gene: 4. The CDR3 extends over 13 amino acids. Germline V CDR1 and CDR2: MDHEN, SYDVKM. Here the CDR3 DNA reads TGTGCCAGCAGGCAGCAGGGGGCCTACGAGCAGTACTTC. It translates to CASRQQGAYEQYF.

CDR3 sequence reads: CASSWTSGTPSYNEQFF. The CDR3 nucleotides read TGTGCCAGCTCCTGGACTAGCGGGACTCCCTCCTACAATGAGCAGTTCTTC. The J gene is TRBJ2-1, the V gene TRBV9; 12 bases fit TRBD2. Germline V gene lookup returns CDR1 SGDLS and CDR2 YYNGEE. This CDR3 region has 17 residues. With 7 bases clipped from V and 0 bases from J, the junction kept 8 bases outside the gene matches.

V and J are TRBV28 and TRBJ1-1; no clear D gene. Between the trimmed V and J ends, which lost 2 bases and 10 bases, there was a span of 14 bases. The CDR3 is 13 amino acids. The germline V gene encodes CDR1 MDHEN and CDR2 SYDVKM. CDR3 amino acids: CASSLGDRLRAFF. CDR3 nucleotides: TGTGCCAGCAGTTTAGGAGACCGGTTGAGAGCTTTCTTT.

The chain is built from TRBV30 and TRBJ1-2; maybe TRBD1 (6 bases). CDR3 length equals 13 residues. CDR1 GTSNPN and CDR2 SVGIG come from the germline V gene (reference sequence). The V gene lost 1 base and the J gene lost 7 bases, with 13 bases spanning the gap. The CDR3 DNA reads TGTGCCTGGAGTGCGTGGGGCAGGGGTGGCTACACCTTC. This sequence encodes CAWSAWGRGGYTF.

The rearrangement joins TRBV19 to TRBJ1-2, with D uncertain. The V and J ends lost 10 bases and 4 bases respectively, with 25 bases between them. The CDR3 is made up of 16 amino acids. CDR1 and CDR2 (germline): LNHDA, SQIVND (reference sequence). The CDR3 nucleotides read TGTGCCACGTGCTTGGGATGGCGGAGGAACTTCTATGGCTACACCTTC. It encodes CATCLGWRRNFYGYTF.

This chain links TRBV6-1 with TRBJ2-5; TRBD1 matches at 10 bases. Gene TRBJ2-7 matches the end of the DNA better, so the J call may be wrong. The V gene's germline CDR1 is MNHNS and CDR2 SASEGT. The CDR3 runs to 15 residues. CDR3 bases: TGTGCCAGCAGTAAAACGGGACAGGGGACCTACGAGCAGTACTTC. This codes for CASSKTGQGTYEQYF.

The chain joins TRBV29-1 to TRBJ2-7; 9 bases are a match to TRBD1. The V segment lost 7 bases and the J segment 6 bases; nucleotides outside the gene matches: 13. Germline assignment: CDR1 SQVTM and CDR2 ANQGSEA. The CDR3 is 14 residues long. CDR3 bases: TGCAGCGCCAGACCACAGGGGGCAGGAGGCGAGCAGTACTTC. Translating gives CSARPQGAGGEQYF.

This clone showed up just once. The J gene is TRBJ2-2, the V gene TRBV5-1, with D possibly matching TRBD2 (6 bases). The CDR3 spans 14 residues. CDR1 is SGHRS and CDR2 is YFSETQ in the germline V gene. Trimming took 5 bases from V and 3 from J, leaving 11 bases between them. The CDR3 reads CASRRTGDTGELFF. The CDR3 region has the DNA TGCGCCAGCAGACGGACGGGGGACACCGGGGAGCTGTTTTTT.

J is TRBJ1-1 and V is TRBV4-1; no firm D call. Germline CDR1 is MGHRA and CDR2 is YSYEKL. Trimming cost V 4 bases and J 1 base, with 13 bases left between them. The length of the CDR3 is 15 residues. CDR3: CASSLTNNQNTEAFF. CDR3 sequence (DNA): TGCGCCAGCAGCCTTACGAACAACCAGAACACTGAAGCTTTCTTT.

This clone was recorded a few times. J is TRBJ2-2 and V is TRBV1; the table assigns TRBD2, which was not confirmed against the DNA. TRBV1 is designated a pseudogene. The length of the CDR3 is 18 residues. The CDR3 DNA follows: TGCACCAGCAGCCAAGAGCAGGCGGGAGGGGGACACACCGGGGAGCTGTTTTTT. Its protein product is CTSSQEQAGGGHTGELFF.

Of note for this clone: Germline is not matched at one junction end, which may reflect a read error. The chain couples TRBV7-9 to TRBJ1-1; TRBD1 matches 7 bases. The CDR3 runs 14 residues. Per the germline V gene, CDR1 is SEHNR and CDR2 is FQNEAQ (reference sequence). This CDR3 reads CSSSSLDRDTEAFF. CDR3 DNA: TGTTCCAGCAGCTCCCTTGACAGGGACACTGAAGCTTTCTTT.

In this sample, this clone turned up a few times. In DNA, the CDR3 is TGTGCCAGCAGATCCTTGGCGAACACTGAAGCTTTCTTT. Amino acid sequence: CASRSLANTEAFF. The chain employs TRBV6-5 and TRBJ1-1; no firm D call. Germline values: CDR1 MNHEY, CDR2 SVGAGI. With 6 bases removed from V and 1 base from J, the gap between germline ends came to 9 bases. The CDR3 is 13 amino acids.